What follows is one T cell receptor beta chain and its context. Antigen specificity is unknown. One entry per CDR3 protein, called by TCRdb with MiXCR from the reads. The sample records approximately 910,000 distinct CDR3 sequences, less than 35% being singletons. The sample originates from a study of T cell repertoires in cytomegalovirus infection. At the level of the study: Researchers turned to recently identified HLA-C-restricted CMV epitopes as well as well-studied HLA-B-restricted ones. Public signatures in TCR beta pointed to CMV infection and matching HLA type.

Study-level points and caveats: Carriers of CMV plus the relevant HLA were identified by cumulative public TCR beta family frequency. Dominant in the ex vivo response were TCR beta clonotypes restricted by HLA-C and specific for CMV.

Sequenced here: cultured CD8+ T cells from PBMCs, sampled from culture after CMV antigen stimulation. The sequence was collected from a human donor in good health (CMV status not recorded). Some clones in this sample may be carry-over from other donors' samples.

The CDR3 DNA reads TGCAGTGCTAGAGATTTCGACCAGGGGGGCAATGAGCAGTTCTTC. Translating it yields CSARDFDQGGNEQFF. The J gene is TRBJ2-1, the V gene TRBV20-1; a weak D match, TRBD1 (7 bases). V lost 0 bases to trimming and J lost 6 bases, with 15 bases between them. This CDR3 spans 15 amino acids. The germline V gene has CDR1 DFQATT and CDR2 SNEGSKA (reference sequence).